One and the same sample provided the 10 T cell receptor beta chains below, sequenced in a study of CD4 T cells in relation to SARS-CoV-2 and coronaviruses. Before the COVID-19 pandemic, during about 2010-2018, CD4+ T cells were taken from unexposed donors. Produced via immunoSEQ multiplex PCR; TCRdb's table is partial and in-frame only. The sample has about 59,000 clones, around 86% seen once. Sequencing input: memory CD4+ T cells from PBMCs. Every receptor here comes from a human donor in good health.

This rearrangement joins TRBV7-9 to TRBJ1-5; D gene uncertain. CDR1 SEHNR and CDR2 FQNEAQ come from the germline V gene (reference sequence). Trimming stripped 9 bases from V and 4 bases from J, with 10 bases between. The CDR3 has 12 amino acids. This chain's CDR3 is CASQQGNQPQHF. In nucleotides, the CDR3 is TGTGCCAGTCAGCAAGGGAATCAGCCCCAGCATTTT.

This clone was detected only a few times. The genes are TRBV3-1 (or the pseudogene TRBV3-2) and TRBJ1-5; no clear D. V shed 3 bases and J shed 0 bases, with 6 bases lying between them. CDR3 length equals 14 residues. Per germline, CDR1 LGHDT and CDR2 YNNKEL (reference sequence). This CDR3 reads CASSQSHSNQPQHF. The DNA for the CDR3 is TGTGCCAGCAGCCAGTCACATAGCAATCAGCCCCAGCATTTT.

The V and J genes are TRBV5-1 and TRBJ2-3; 10 nucleotides align to TRBD2. Germline CDR1 reads SGHRS; CDR2 reads YFSETQ. V was clipped by 2 bases and J by 5 bases; unmatched bases: 2. The CDR3 has 14 amino acids. In DNA form, the CDR3 reads TGCGCCAGCAGCTTCCCTAGCGGGGGAGATACGCAGTATTTT. Translation: CASSFPSGGDTQYF.

The V gene is TRBV19, the J gene TRBJ2-2; the match to TRBD1 covers 8 bases. Trimming took 6 bases from V and 5 from J; bases not matched to a gene: 5. The CDR3 has 14 residues. CDR1 LNHDA and CDR2 SQIVND come from the germline V gene (reference sequence). The CDR3 nucleotides are TGTGCCAGTAGACAGGGGGACGTTACCGGGGAGCTGTTTTTT. It specifies CASRQGDVTGELFF.

A single count supports this clone. The J gene is TRBJ2-1, the V gene TRBV19, with 8 nucleotides matching TRBD1. The CDR3 length is 17 residues. From germline, CDR1 is LNHDA and CDR2 SQIVND (reference sequence). Trimming took 5 bases from V and 6 from J; bases not matched to a gene: 15. The CDR3, as DNA: TGTGCCAGTAGTGTCAACAGGGGGGCCAGCTGGAGCAATGAGCAGTTCTTC. Translated: CASSVNRGASWSNEQFF. Filled out from reference TRBV19 and TRBJ2-1, the complete variable domain reads DGGITQSPKYLFRKEGQNVTLSCEQNLNHDAMYWYRQDPGQGLRLIYYSQIVNDFQKGDIAEGYSVSREKKESFPLTVTSAQKNPTAFYLCASSVNRGASWSNEQFFGPGTRLTVL.

The sample holds a few counts of this clone. V usage is TRBV6-5 and J usage is TRBJ2-2; D gene uncertain. In germline, CDR1 is MNHEY, CDR2 SVGAGI. Trimming cost V 7 bases and J 2 bases, with 11 bases left between them. CDR3 length equals 14 residues. CDR3: CASKPRRNTGELFF. CDR3 DNA: TGTGCCAGCAAGCCCCGACGCAACACCGGGGAGCTGTTTTTT.

This clone was observed a few times. The chain combines TRBV7-3 with TRBJ2-5; D unresolved. The germline gives CDR1 SGHTA, CDR2 FQGTGA. V lost 1 base to trimming and J lost 2 bases, with 5 bases between them. The CDR3 is 13 residues long. The CDR3 reads CASSLRPQETQYF. The CDR3 DNA is TGTGCCAGCAGCTTAAGGCCGCAAGAGACCCAGTACTTC.

The chain links TRBV19 to TRBJ2-5, with D maybe TRBD2 (5 bases). Germline V gene data show CDR1 as LNHDA and CDR2 as SQIVND (reference sequence). The CDR3 runs to 16 residues. V lost 3 bases and J 0 bases, leaving 14 bases between the germline ends. In nucleotides, the CDR3 is TGTGCCAGTAGTATGGTGGCGGAGGCGTACCAAGAGACCCAGTACTTC. Translation: CASSMVAEAYQETQYF.

As regards this clone: The identical CDR3 is also encoded by other nucleotide sequences in the sample. The chain is built from TRBV19 and TRBJ2-3; perhaps D is TRBD1 or TRBD2 (5 bases each). In germline, CDR1 is LNHDA, CDR2 SQIVND (reference sequence). Trimming shortened V by 5 bases and J by 6 bases, and 15 bases separated the two germline ends. The CDR3 spans 14 residues. This CDR3 is CASSAPGRRDTQYF. CDR3 in DNA: TGTGCCAGTAGTGCACCAGGGAGACGGGATACGCAGTATTTT.

V usage is TRBV19 and J usage is TRBJ1-6; 7 bases agree with TRBD1. With V trimmed by 4 bases and J by 4 bases, 1 base remained unmatched. This CDR3 spans 14 amino acids. CDR1 LNHDA and CDR2 SQIVND come from the germline V gene (reference sequence). The CDR3 DNA sequence: TGTGCCAGTAGTACAGGGGGTTATAATTCACCCCTCCACTTT. Residues: CASSTGGYNSPLHF.